This T cell receptor beta chain was obtained from a study of T cells in Graves' hyperthyroidism and ophthalmopathy. Template material for amplifying TCR beta CDR3 regions consisted of RNA transcripts. The HTBI set primed first-round TCR CDR3 RT-PCR. TCRdb re-called the multiplex PCR reads through MiXCR, storing one row per CDR3 protein. The table records 500,000 to 800,000 distinct CDR3 sequences, over 40% of them present only once. This clonotype was recorded many times. The germline V and J ends were trimmed by 2 bases and 6 bases, with 13 bases remaining between them. Germline V gene sequence: CDR1 SQVTM, CDR2 ANQGSEA. The CDR3 is 13 amino acids.

The chain couples TRBV29-1 to TRBJ2-5, with D perhaps assigned TRBD1 or TRBD2 (6 bases each). The sequenced sample was peripheral blood or thyroid tissue (not recorded which). This sequence originates from an adult man with Graves' disease, either hyperthyroidism or ophthalmopathy (not recorded which). Here the CDR3 reads CSVEPDGGKTQYF. CDR3 DNA: TGCAGCGTTGAACCGGACGGGGGCAAGACCCAGTACTTC.